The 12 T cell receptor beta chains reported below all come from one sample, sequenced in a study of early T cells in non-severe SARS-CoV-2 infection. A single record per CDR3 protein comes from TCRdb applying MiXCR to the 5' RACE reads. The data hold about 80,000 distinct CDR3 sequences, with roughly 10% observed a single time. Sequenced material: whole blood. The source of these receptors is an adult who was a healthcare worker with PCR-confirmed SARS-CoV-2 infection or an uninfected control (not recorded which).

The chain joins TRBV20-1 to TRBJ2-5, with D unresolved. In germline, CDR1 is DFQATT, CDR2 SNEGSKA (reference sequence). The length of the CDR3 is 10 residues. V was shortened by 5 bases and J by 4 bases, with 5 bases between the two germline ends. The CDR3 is CSAARETQYF. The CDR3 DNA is TGCAGTGCTGCCCGAGAGACCCAGTACTTC.

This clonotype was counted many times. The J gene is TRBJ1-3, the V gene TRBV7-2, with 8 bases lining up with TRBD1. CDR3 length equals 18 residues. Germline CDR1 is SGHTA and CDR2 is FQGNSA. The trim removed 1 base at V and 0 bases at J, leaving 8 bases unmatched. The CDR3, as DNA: TGTGCCAGCAGCTTAGTTTCAGGGGGCGAAGCCTCTGGAAACACCATATATTTT. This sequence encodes CASSLVSGGEASGNTIYF.

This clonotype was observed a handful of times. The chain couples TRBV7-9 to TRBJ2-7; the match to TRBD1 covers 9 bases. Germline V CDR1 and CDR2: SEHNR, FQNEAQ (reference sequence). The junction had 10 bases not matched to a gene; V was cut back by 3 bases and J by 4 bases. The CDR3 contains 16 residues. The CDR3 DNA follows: TGTGCCAGCAGCTTGGGCGCGGGACAGGGACTGTACGAGCAGTACTTC. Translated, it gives CASSLGAGQGLYEQYF.

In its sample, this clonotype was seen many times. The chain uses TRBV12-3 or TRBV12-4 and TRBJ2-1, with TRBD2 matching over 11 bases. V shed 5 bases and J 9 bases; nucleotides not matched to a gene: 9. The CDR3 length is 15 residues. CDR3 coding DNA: TGTGCCAGCAGTCCCGATAGCGGGGGGGCCTCTGAGCAGTTCTTC. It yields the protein CASSPDSGGASEQFF.

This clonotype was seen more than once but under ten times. In DNA form, the CDR3 reads TGTGCCAGCAAGGGCAGGGGTTATAATTCACCCCTCCACTTT. Translated, it gives CASKGRGYNSPLHF. The chain is built from TRBV19 and TRBJ1-6, with D perhaps matching TRBD1 (6 bases). The V and J ends lost 9 bases and 4 bases respectively, with 13 bases between them. This CDR3 has 14 residues. Looked up from germline, CDR1 is LNHDA and CDR2 is SQIVND (reference sequence).

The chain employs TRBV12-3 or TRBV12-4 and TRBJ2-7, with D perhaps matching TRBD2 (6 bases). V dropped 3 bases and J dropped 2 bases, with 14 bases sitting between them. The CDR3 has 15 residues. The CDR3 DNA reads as TGTGCCAGCAGTTTCGTGTATCGGGGGACCTACGAGCAGTACTTC. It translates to CASSFVYRGTYEQYF.

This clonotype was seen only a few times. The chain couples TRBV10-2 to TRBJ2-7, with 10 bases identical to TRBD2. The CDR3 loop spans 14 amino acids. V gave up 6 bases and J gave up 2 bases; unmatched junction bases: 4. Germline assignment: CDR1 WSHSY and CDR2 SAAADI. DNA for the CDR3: TGCGCCAGCAGGGGACTAGCGTCTACCTACGAGCAGTACTTC. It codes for CASRGLASTYEQYF.

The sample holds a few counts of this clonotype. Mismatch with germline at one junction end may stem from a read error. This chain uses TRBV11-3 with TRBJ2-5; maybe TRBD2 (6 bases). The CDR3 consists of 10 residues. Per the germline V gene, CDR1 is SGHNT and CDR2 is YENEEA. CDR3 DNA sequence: TGTGCCAGCAGCTTACCCTGGGGGGACTTC. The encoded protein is CASSLPWGDF.

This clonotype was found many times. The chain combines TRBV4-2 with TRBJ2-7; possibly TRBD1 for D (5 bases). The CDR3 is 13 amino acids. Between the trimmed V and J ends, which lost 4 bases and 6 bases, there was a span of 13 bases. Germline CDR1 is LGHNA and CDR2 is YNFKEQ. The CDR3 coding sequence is TGTGCCAGCAGCCCCCCCCAGGGTGGCGAGCAGTACTTC. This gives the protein CASSPPQGGEQYF.

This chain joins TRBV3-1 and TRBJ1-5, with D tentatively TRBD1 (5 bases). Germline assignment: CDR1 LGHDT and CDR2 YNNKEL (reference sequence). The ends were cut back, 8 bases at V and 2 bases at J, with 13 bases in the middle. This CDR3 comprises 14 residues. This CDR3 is CASAGGGRNQPQHF. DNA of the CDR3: TGTGCCAGCGCTGGGGGAGGGCGCAATCAGCCCCAGCATTTT.

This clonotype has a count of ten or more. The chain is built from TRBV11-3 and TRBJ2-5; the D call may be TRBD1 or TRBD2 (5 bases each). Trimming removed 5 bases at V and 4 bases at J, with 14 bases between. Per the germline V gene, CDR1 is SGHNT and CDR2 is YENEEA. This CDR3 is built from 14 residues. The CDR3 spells CASSETGAGETQYF. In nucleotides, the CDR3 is TGTGCCAGCAGCGAAACAGGCGCGGGAGAGACCCAGTACTTC.

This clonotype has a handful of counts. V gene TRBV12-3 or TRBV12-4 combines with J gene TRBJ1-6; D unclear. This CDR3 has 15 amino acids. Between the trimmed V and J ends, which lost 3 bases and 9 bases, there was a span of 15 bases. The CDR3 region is CASSLGQTGSSPLHF. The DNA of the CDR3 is TGTGCCAGCAGTTTGGGCCAAACGGGCAGTTCACCCCTCCACTTT.